The rows below give T cell receptor beta chains drawn from one sample of a study of early T cells in non-severe SARS-CoV-2 infection. Via MiXCR, TCRdb re-called the 5' RACE reads, giving one row per CDR3 protein. The repertoire holds 30,000 to 40,000 distinct CDR3 sequences, with 3.5% to 5% as singletons. The sequencing input was whole blood. These receptors all come from an adult who was a healthcare worker with PCR-confirmed SARS-CoV-2 infection or an uninfected control (not recorded which). CDR3s include the opening cysteine and the closing phenylalanine or tryptophan. Fields, in order: CDR3 DNA, CDR3 protein, clone size, D gene, V gene, J gene. D genes are given only for firm matches. Expanded clones are given a class, and other clones once, few, many or no size at all.

CDR3nt: TGTGCCAGCAGCTCCCAGGGGGAGACTAGCGGGGGGGAGAGCCTCAATGAGCAGTTCTTC
CDR3aa: CASSSQGETSGGESLNEQFF
abundance: many
d_gene: TRBD2
v_gene: TRBV7-8
j_gene: TRBJ2-1

CDR3nt: TGCAGTGCTAGAGCCCAAGGCCGGAGGACTGAAGCTTTCTTT
CDR3aa: CSARAQGRRTEAFF
abundance: many
d_gene: -
v_gene: TRBV20-1
j_gene: TRBJ1-1

CDR3nt: TGTGCCAGCAGCTTAGCGGGGGCCTCCAATGAGCAGTTCTTC
CDR3aa: CASSLAGASNEQFF
abundance: many
d_gene: -
v_gene: TRBV7-7
j_gene: TRBJ2-1

CDR3nt: TGTGCCAGCAGCTCGGGGGGTGATTGGACTTTCTTT
CDR3aa: CASSSGGDWTFF
abundance: -
d_gene: -
v_gene: TRBV5-4
j_gene: TRBJ1-1

CDR3nt: TGCGCCAGCGGGTTACAGGTTAACACTGAAGCTTTCTTT
CDR3aa: CASGLQVNTEAFF
abundance: many
d_gene: -
v_gene: TRBV10-2
j_gene: TRBJ1-1

CDR3nt: TGTGCCAGCGAGGGCGGAACTAATGAAAAACTGTTTTTT
CDR3aa: CASEGGTNEKLFF
abundance: few
d_gene: -
v_gene: TRBV2
j_gene: TRBJ1-4

CDR3nt: TGCAGTCCCTTGGGGGCGGGGGGCCCCAGCACAGATACGCAGTATTTT
CDR3aa: CSPLGAGGPSTDTQYF
abundance: medium-sized
d_gene: TRBD2
v_gene: TRBV20-1
j_gene: TRBJ2-3

CDR3nt: TGTGCCAGCAGCCTCCTTAGCGGGACCGCAGATACGCAGTATTTT
CDR3aa: CASSLLSGTADTQYF
abundance: -
d_gene: TRBD2
v_gene: TRBV7-9
j_gene: TRBJ2-3

CDR3nt: TGTGCTAGTGGTCCTTCCGGGACTAGCGAGGCAGATACGCAGTATTTT
CDR3aa: CASGPSGTSEADTQYF
abundance: many
d_gene: TRBD2
v_gene: TRBV12-5
j_gene: TRBJ2-3

CDR3nt: TGTGCCAGCAGTTACTCCCAGGGGAACACTGAAGCTTTCTTT
CDR3aa: CASSYSQGNTEAFF
abundance: many
d_gene: -
v_gene: TRBV6-7
j_gene: TRBJ1-1

CDR3nt: TGTGCCAGCAGCCAACTTCCTAGCGGGGGGGCCGCTAAAGCCGGGGAGCTGTTTTTT
CDR3aa: CASSQLPSGGAAKAGELFF
abundance: many
d_gene: TRBD2
v_gene: TRBV3-1
j_gene: TRBJ2-2

CDR3nt: TGTGCCAGCAGCTTGGACCTAGCGGGATCCTACAATGAGCAGTTCTTC
CDR3aa: CASSLDLAGSYNEQFF
abundance: -
d_gene: TRBD2
v_gene: TRBV5-4
j_gene: TRBJ2-1

CDR3nt: TGTGCCAGTAGGGGGGCCCCTCAGCAGGAGCAGTTCTTC
CDR3aa: CASRGAPQQEQFF
abundance: many
d_gene: -
v_gene: TRBV3-1
j_gene: TRBJ2-1

CDR3nt: TGTGCCACCAGAACGGACGGTGGTGATGGGCAGTTCTTC
CDR3aa: CATRTDGGDGQFF
abundance: many
d_gene: -
v_gene: TRBV6-1
j_gene: TRBJ2-1

CDR3nt: TGTGCCAGCAGTTACTCGAGAGGGACAGGGGGGACAGATACGCAGTATTTT
CDR3aa: CASSYSRGTGGTDTQYF
abundance: -
d_gene: TRBD1
v_gene: TRBV6-6
j_gene: TRBJ2-3

CDR3nt: TGTGCCAGCAGCTTCCGCGCGGGACACCTCTACGAGCAGTACTTC
CDR3aa: CASSFRAGHLYEQYF
abundance: many
d_gene: -
v_gene: TRBV7-6
j_gene: TRBJ2-7

CDR3nt: TGCAGTGCCAGCGTCGGGACAGGGAATTCACCCCTCCACTTT
CDR3aa: CSASVGTGNSPLHF
abundance: many
d_gene: TRBD1
v_gene: TRBV20-1
j_gene: TRBJ1-6

CDR3nt: TGCAGTGCCCCCGCTGGGGCAAAATATGGCTACACCTTC
CDR3aa: CSAPAGAKYGYTF
abundance: many
d_gene: -
v_gene: TRBV20-1
j_gene: TRBJ1-2

CDR3nt: TGTGCCAGCAGTTATTTTGGGGCGGATGAGCAGTTCTTC
CDR3aa: CASSYFGADEQFF
abundance: many
d_gene: -
v_gene: TRBV6-5
j_gene: TRBJ2-1

CDR3nt: TGTGCCAGCAGTTTACAGGGATACACTGAAGCTTTCTTT
CDR3aa: CASSLQGYTEAFF
abundance: many
d_gene: -
v_gene: TRBV12-3/TRBV12-4
j_gene: TRBJ1-1

CDR3nt: TGTGCCAGCTCACCACCGTCTGGGCAGTACTCTGGAAACACCATATATTTT
CDR3aa: CASSPPSGQYSGNTIYF
abundance: many
d_gene: -
v_gene: TRBV18
j_gene: TRBJ1-3

CDR3nt: TGTGCCATCAGTGAGGGGCAGGAACACTCACCCCTCCACTTT
CDR3aa: CAISEGQEHSPLHF
abundance: few
d_gene: -
v_gene: TRBV10-3
j_gene: TRBJ1-6

CDR3nt: TGCGCCAGCAGTGAGCCGAGCTACACAGATACGCAGTATTTT
CDR3aa: CASSEPSYTDTQYF
abundance: few
d_gene: -
v_gene: TRBV10-1
j_gene: TRBJ2-3

CDR3nt: TGCGCCAGCAGCTTGGGGACAGGGTATACTTCCTACGAGCAGTACTTC
CDR3aa: CASSLGTGYTSYEQYF
abundance: few
d_gene: TRBD1
v_gene: TRBV5-1
j_gene: TRBJ2-7

CDR3nt: TGTGCCAGCAGCGTAGAACCGTCCACAGATACGCAGTATTTT
CDR3aa: CASSVEPSTDTQYF
abundance: many
d_gene: -
v_gene: TRBV9
j_gene: TRBJ2-3

CDR3nt: TGCAGTGCTAGGCTAGCGGGATACTACGAGCAGTACTTC
CDR3aa: CSARLAGYYEQYF
abundance: many
d_gene: TRBD2
v_gene: TRBV20-1
j_gene: TRBJ2-7

CDR3nt: TGTGCCAGCAGCTCCGGACTAGCGGGGGGCATGGGCACAGATACGCAGTATTTT
CDR3aa: CASSSGLAGGMGTDTQYF
abundance: many
d_gene: TRBD2
v_gene: TRBV7-6
j_gene: TRBJ2-3

CDR3nt: TGTGCCAGCAGTTTAGCAGGGTTTACTGAAGCTTTCTTT
CDR3aa: CASSLAGFTEAFF
abundance: many
d_gene: -
v_gene: TRBV12-3/TRBV12-4
j_gene: TRBJ1-1

CDR3nt: TGCGCCAGCAGCCAAGCGGCAGGGCGCTTAACTTCGCCCCTCCACTTT
CDR3aa: CASSQAAGRLTSPLHF
abundance: few
d_gene: -
v_gene: TRBV4-1
j_gene: TRBJ1-6

CDR3nt: TGTGCTAGTGGGAGGGACAGTGTCTATGGCTACACCTTC
CDR3aa: CASGRDSVYGYTF
abundance: many
d_gene: TRBD1
v_gene: TRBV12-5
j_gene: TRBJ1-2

CDR3nt: TGTGCCAGCAGTTACTCAGCGGGGGGACAAGAGACCCAGTACTTC
CDR3aa: CASSYSAGGQETQYF
abundance: -
d_gene: TRBD2
v_gene: TRBV6-6
j_gene: TRBJ2-5

CDR3nt: TGTGCCATCAGTGATCCAGCGGGATCCCAAGAGACCCAGTACTTC
CDR3aa: CAISDPAGSQETQYF
abundance: many
d_gene: TRBD2
v_gene: TRBV10-3
j_gene: TRBJ2-5

CDR3nt: TGCAGCGTTACAGTGGGTCCGGGCTTCACAGATACGCAGTATTTT
CDR3aa: CSVTVGPGFTDTQYF
abundance: many
d_gene: -
v_gene: TRBV29-1
j_gene: TRBJ2-3

CDR3nt: TGCGCCAGCTTACAGGGGGCCTTGGAGGGCTACACCTTC
CDR3aa: CASLQGALEGYTF
abundance: few
d_gene: TRBD1
v_gene: TRBV10-2
j_gene: TRBJ1-2

CDR3nt: TGCAGTGCTACCGCGGGGGGGATAGGAGAGACCCAGTACTTC
CDR3aa: CSATAGGIGETQYF
abundance: many
d_gene: TRBD2
v_gene: TRBV20-1
j_gene: TRBJ2-5

CDR3nt: TGTGCCAGCAGCCAACAGCCGGGAGGGCAGTACTTC
CDR3aa: CASSQQPGGQYF
abundance: many
d_gene: TRBD2
v_gene: TRBV3-1
j_gene: TRBJ2-7

CDR3nt: TGTGCCAGCAGTTTCGGACAGTATAATTCACCCCTCCACTTT
CDR3aa: CASSFGQYNSPLHF
abundance: many
d_gene: -
v_gene: TRBV27
j_gene: TRBJ1-6

CDR3nt: TGCGCCAGCAGCAAGTCGGACAGGGGTTTCTACGAGCAGTACTTC
CDR3aa: CASSKSDRGFYEQYF
abundance: many
d_gene: TRBD1
v_gene: TRBV5-1
j_gene: TRBJ2-7

CDR3nt: TGTGCCACCAGCAGAGACAGGAAAGAGACCCAGTACTTC
CDR3aa: CATSRDRKETQYF
abundance: many
d_gene: -
v_gene: TRBV15
j_gene: TRBJ2-5

CDR3nt: TGCAGCGTTCTCCCTCGGGACAGTTATGGCTACACCTTC
CDR3aa: CSVLPRDSYGYTF
abundance: many
d_gene: TRBD1
v_gene: TRBV29-1
j_gene: TRBJ1-2

CDR3nt: TGTGCCAGCAGCTTAGAGGGGGCATCGAATCAGCCCCAGCATTTT
CDR3aa: CASSLEGASNQPQHF
abundance: many
d_gene: TRBD1
v_gene: TRBV7-8
j_gene: TRBJ1-5

CDR3nt: TGCGCCAACAGCCAAGATGTATTCTCAATTCAGCCCCAGCATTTT
CDR3aa: CANSQDVFSIQPQHF
abundance: many
d_gene: -
v_gene: TRBV4-1
j_gene: TRBJ1-5

CDR3nt: TGCGCCAGCAGCTCGGGACAGGGCAGCCACGAGCAGTACTTC
CDR3aa: CASSSGQGSHEQYF
abundance: many
d_gene: TRBD1
v_gene: TRBV5-1
j_gene: TRBJ2-7

CDR3nt: TGCGCCAGCAGCCCGGGGGCGGAGGGCACTGAAGCTTTCTTT
CDR3aa: CASSPGAEGTEAFF
abundance: few
d_gene: -
v_gene: TRBV5-1
j_gene: TRBJ1-1

CDR3nt: TGTGCCAGCATGGTAGAACAGGGAAGCTCCTACGAGCAGTACTTC
CDR3aa: CASMVEQGSSYEQYF
abundance: many
d_gene: -
v_gene: TRBV7-6
j_gene: TRBJ2-7

CDR3nt: TGCAGTGCTAGGGCAAACTCTGGAAACACCATATATTTT
CDR3aa: CSARANSGNTIYF
abundance: many
d_gene: -
v_gene: TRBV20-1
j_gene: TRBJ1-3

CDR3nt: TGTGCCAGCAGCTTAGTGGGGAGGTCAGGTTCACCCCTCCACTTT
CDR3aa: CASSLVGRSGSPLHF
abundance: many
d_gene: -
v_gene: TRBV13
j_gene: TRBJ1-6

CDR3nt: TGTGCCATCAGTGAACAGGCTCGAAACACTGAAGCTTTCTTT
CDR3aa: CAISEQARNTEAFF
abundance: few
d_gene: -
v_gene: TRBV10-3
j_gene: TRBJ1-1

CDR3nt: TGTGCCAGCAGTGGGACGGAAGTTTATGAAAAACTGTTTTTT
CDR3aa: CASSGTEVYEKLFF
abundance: many
d_gene: -
v_gene: TRBV12-3/TRBV12-4
j_gene: TRBJ1-4

CDR3nt: TGTGCCAGCAGCGACGGCCTGAACACCATATATTTT
CDR3aa: CASSDGLNTIYF
abundance: many
d_gene: -
v_gene: TRBV6-5
j_gene: TRBJ1-3